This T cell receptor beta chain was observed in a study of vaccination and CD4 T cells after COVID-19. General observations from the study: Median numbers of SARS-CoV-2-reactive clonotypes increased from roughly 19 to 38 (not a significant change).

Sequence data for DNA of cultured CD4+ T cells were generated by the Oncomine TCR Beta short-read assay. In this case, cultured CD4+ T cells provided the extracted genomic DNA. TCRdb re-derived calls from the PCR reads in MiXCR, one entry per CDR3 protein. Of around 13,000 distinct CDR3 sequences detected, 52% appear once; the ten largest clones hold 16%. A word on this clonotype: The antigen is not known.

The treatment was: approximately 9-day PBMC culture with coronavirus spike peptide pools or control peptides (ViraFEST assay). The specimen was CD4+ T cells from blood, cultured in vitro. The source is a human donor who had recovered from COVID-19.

The CDR3 loop reads CASSLPWGENTEAFF. The CDR3 DNA reads TGTGCCAGCAGTTTACCCTGGGGAGAGAACACTGAAGCTTTCTTT. J is TRBJ1-1 and V is TRBV28; D is uncertain. Trimming stripped 2 bases from V and 1 base from J, with 11 bases between. This CDR3 has 15 residues. Germline V CDR1 and CDR2: MDHEN, SYDVKM.